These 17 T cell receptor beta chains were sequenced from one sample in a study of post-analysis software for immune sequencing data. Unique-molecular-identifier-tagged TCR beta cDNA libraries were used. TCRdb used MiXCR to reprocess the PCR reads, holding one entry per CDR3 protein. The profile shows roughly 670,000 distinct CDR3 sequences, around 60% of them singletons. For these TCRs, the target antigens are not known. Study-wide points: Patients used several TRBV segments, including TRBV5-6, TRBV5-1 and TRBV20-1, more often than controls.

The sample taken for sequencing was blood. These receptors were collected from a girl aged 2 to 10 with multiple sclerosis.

The CDR3 protein is CASSFTDRGGYGYTF. In nucleotides, the CDR3 is TGTGCCAGCAGTTTTACCGACAGGGGGGGCTATGGCTACACCTTC. V gene TRBV12-3 or TRBV12-4 combines with J gene TRBJ1-2, with TRBD1 matching 9 bases. This CDR3 has 15 amino acids. The V segment lost 3 bases and the J segment 4 bases; nucleotides outside the gene matches: 6.

The CDR3 spells CASSSVREQFF. The CDR3 DNA reads TGTGCCAGCAGTTCCGTCCGTGAGCAGTTCTTC. V is TRBV6-6 and J is TRBJ2-1; D is unclear. This CDR3 has 11 amino acids. Trimming took 4 bases from V and 9 from J, leaving 7 bases between them. Germline-derived CDR1 and CDR2 are MNHNY and SVGAGI (reference sequence).

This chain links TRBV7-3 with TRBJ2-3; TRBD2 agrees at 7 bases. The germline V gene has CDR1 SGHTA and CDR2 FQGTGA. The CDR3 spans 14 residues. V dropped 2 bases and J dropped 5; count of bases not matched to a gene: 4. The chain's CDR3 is CASSLGLAEDTQYF. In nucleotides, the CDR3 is TGTGCCAGCAGCTTAGGGCTAGCGGAAGATACGCAGTATTTT.

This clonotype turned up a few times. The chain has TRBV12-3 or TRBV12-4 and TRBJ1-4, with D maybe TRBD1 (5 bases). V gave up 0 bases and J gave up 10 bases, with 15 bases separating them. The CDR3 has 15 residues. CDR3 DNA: TGTGCCAGCAGTTTAGCGAACGAGGGGCCAGGAAAACTGTTTTTT. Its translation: CASSLANEGPGKLFF.

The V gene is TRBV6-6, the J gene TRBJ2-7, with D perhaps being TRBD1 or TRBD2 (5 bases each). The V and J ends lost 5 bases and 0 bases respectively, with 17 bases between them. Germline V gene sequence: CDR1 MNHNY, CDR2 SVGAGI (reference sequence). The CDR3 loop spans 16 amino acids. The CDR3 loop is CASSDPGPRSSYEQYF. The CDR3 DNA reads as TGTGCCAGCAGTGATCCGGGACCCAGGAGCTCCTACGAGCAGTACTTC.

CDR3 region: CASSKLALYNEQFF. For the CDR3, the DNA is TGTGCCAGCAGTAAACTAGCTCTCTACAATGAGCAGTTCTTC. The chain joins TRBV6-6 to TRBJ2-1; possible D gene TRBD2, 6 bases. The ends were cut back, 5 bases at V and 3 bases at J, with 11 bases in the middle. The CDR3 loop spans 14 amino acids. From germline, CDR1 is MNHNY and CDR2 SVGAGI (reference sequence).

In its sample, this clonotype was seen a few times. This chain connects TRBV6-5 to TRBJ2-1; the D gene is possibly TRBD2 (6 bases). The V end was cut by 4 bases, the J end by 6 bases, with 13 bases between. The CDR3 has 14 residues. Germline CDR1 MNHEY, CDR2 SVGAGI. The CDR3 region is CASSFRGTFNEQFF. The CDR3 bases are TGTGCCAGCAGTTTCCGGGGGACTTTCAATGAGCAGTTCTTC.

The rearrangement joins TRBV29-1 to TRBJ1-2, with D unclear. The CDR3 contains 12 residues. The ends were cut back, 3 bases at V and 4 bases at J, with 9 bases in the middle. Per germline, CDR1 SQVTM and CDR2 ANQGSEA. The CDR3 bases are TGCAGCGTTGAGAGGCCTGCCTATGGCTACACCTTC. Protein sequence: CSVERPAYGYTF.

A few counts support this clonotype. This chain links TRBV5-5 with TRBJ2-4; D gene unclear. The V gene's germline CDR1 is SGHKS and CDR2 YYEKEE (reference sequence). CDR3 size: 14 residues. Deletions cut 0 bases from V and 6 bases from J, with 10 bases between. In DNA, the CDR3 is TGTGCCAGCAGCTTGGGTAGGGCTGCAAACATTCAGTACTTC. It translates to CASSLGRAANIQYF.

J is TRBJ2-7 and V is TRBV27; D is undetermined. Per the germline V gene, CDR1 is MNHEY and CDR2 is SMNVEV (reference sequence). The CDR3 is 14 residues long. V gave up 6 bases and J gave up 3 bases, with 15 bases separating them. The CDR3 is CASSHTKTGYEQYF. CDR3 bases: TGTGCCAGCAGCCATACCAAAACCGGCTACGAGCAGTACTTC.

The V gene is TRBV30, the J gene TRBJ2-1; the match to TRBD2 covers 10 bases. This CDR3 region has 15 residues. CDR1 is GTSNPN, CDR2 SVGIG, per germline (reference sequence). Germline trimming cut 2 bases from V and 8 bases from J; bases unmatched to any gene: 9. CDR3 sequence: CAWSKRAGGPDEQFF. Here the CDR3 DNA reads TGTGCCTGGAGTAAAAGAGCGGGAGGGCCGGATGAGCAGTTCTTC. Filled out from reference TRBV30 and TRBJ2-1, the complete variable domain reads SQTIHQWPATLVQPVGSPLSLECTVEGTSNPNLYWYRQAAGRGLQLLFYSVGIGQISSEVPQNLSASRPQDRQFILSSKKLLLSDSGFYLCAWSKRAGGPDEQFFGPGTRLTVL.

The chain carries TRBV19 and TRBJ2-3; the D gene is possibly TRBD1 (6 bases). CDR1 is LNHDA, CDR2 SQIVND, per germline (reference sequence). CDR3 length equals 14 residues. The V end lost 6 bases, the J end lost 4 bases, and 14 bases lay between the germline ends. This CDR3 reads CASSYLKGADTQYF. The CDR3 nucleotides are TGTGCCAGTAGCTACTTAAAGGGGGCAGATACGCAGTATTTT. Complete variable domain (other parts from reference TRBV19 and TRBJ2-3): DGGITQSPKYLFRKEGQNVTLSCEQNLNHDAMYWYRQDPGQGLRLIYYSQIVNDFQKGDIAEGYSVSREKKESFPLTVTSAQKNPTAFYLCASSYLKGADTQYFGPGTRLTVL.

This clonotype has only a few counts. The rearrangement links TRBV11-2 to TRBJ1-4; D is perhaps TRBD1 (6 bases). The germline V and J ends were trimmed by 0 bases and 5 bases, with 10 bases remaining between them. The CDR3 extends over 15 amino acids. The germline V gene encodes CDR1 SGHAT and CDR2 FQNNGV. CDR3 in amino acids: CASSLEAGGNEKLFF. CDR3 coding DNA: TGTGCCAGCAGCTTAGAGGCGGGGGGCAATGAAAAACTGTTTTTT.

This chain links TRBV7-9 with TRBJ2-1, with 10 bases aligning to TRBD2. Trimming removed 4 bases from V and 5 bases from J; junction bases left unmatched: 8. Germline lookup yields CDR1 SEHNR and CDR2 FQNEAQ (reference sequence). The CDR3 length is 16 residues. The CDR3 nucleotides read TGTGCCAGCAGCTCCCGGACTAGCGGAACCCACAATGAGCAGTTCTTC. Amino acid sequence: CASSSRTSGTHNEQFF.

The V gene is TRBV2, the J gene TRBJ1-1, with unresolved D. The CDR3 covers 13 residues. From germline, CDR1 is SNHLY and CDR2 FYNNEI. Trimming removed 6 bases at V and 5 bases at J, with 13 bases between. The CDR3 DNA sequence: TGTGCCAGCAGCAAAGGTGGTAGGACTGAAGCTTTCTTT. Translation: CASSKGGRTEAFF.

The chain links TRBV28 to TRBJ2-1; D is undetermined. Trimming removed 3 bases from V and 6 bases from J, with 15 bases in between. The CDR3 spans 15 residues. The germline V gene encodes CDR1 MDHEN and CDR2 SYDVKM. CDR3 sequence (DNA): TGTGCCAGCAGTTTGACCAGAAAGGGTGGCAATGAGCAGTTCTTC. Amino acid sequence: CASSLTRKGGNEQFF.

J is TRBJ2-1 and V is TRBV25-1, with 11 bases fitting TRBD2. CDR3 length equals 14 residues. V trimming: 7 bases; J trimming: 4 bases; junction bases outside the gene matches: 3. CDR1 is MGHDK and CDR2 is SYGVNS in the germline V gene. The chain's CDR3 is CASKGTSGYNEQFF. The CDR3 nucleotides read TGTGCCAGCAAAGGGACTAGCGGTTACAATGAGCAGTTCTTC.